These 28 T cell receptor beta chains were sequenced from one sample in a study of Ad26.COV2.S vaccination and SARS-CoV-2 variants. Treatment meaning: approximately 18 received Ad26.COV2.S at low or high dose, single or two shots; about 5 received placebo; per-sample allocation not given. Sampling occurred on day 63 after the first vaccine or placebo injection. Profiling relied on immunoSEQ multiplex PCR, and the TCRdb table lists in-frame clones only, not all of them. Counted here are approximately 480,000 clones, approximately 90% occurring once; the ten biggest clones make up around 13%. The material was peripheral blood, obtained in a trial of Ad26.COV2.S vaccine versus placebo. These receptors were collected from a person between 18 and 65 years old who received the Ad26.COV2.S COVID-19 vaccine or a placebo.

The rearrangement links TRBV7-9 to TRBJ2-3; either TRBD1 or TRBD2 may fit D (5 bases each). The V gene lost 1 base and the J gene lost 0 bases, with 14 bases spanning the gap. The CDR3 contains 17 residues. The germline V gene encodes CDR1 SEHNR and CDR2 FQNEAQ (reference sequence). CDR3 bases: TGTGCCAGCAGCTTAGTACTGCCGGGACCCAGCACAGATACGCAGTATTTT. Its translation: CASSLVLPGPSTDTQYF.

The chain recombines TRBV6-2 or TRBV6-3 with TRBJ2-1, with 11 bases fitting TRBD2. CDR3 length: 14 amino acids. CDR1 and CDR2 (germline): MNHEY, SVGEGT. V gave up 5 bases and J gave up 7 bases; unmatched junction bases: 4. This chain's CDR3 is CASSQLAGGNEQFF. CDR3 in DNA: TGTGCCAGCAGTCAATTAGCGGGAGGGAATGAGCAGTTCTTC.

The rearrangement links TRBV5-6 to TRBJ2-5; the match to TRBD1 covers 8 bases. The CDR3 consists of 15 residues. Germline V gene sequence: CDR1 SGHDT, CDR2 YYEEEE. V was pared by 0 bases and J by 3 bases, with 4 bases of the junction left unmatched. CDR3 coding DNA: TGTGCCAGCAGCTTGGGAGGGACAGGTGAAGAGACCCAGTACTTC. As protein: CASSLGGTGEETQYF.

The rearrangement uses TRBV20-1 and TRBJ1-5; D is unclear. Germline V lookup: CDR1 DFQATT, CDR2 SNEGSKA (reference sequence). The CDR3 length is 12 residues. The V end was cut by 3 bases, the J end by 11 bases, with 14 bases between. The CDR3 is CSASERTVAQHF. The CDR3 coding sequence is TGCAGTGCTAGTGAACGGACTGTGGCCCAGCATTTT.

This clone is a singleton in its sample. The rearrangement links TRBV25-1 to TRBJ1-1; possible D gene TRBD1, 6 bases. The V and J ends lost 2 bases and 7 bases respectively, with 14 bases between them. Germline lookup yields CDR1 MGHDK and CDR2 SYGVNS. The CDR3 runs 14 residues. DNA of the CDR3: TGTGCCAGCAGTGAAGGGACACCCGAGGGTGAAGCTTTCTTT. Encoded protein: CASSEGTPEGEAFF.

The rearrangement uses TRBV11-2 and TRBJ2-7, with D perhaps being TRBD1 or TRBD2 (5 bases each). CDR1 SGHAT and CDR2 FQNNGV come from the germline V gene. Trimming cost V 5 bases and J 8 bases, with 10 bases left between them. The CDR3 covers 11 residues. As DNA, the CDR3 is TGTGCCAGCAGCATACCGGGACAGCAGTACTTC. As protein: CASSIPGQQYF.

The chain recombines TRBV5-5 with TRBJ2-7; TRBD2 agrees at 13 bases. This CDR3 spans 16 amino acids. Germline V gene data show CDR1 as SGHKS and CDR2 as YYEKEE (reference sequence). With 2 bases clipped from V and 9 bases from J, the junction kept 11 bases outside the gene matches. The CDR3 region is CASSFGTSGILGGQYF. DNA for the CDR3: TGTGCCAGCAGCTTCGGGACTAGCGGGATCCTAGGGGGGCAGTACTTC.

This chain's CDR3 is CASQSRGPPRNEQFF. The DNA for the CDR3 is TGTGCCAGTCAATCCAGGGGCCCTCCTCGGAATGAGCAGTTCTTC. This chain joins TRBV19 and TRBJ2-1; maybe TRBD1 (6 bases). V gave up 8 bases and J gave up 7 bases, with 21 bases separating them. There are 15 residues in the CDR3. Germline CDR1 and CDR2: LNHDA and SQIVND (reference sequence). Variable domain in full (rest from reference TRBV19 and TRBJ2-1): DGGITQSPKYLFRKEGQNVTLSCEQNLNHDAMYWYRQDPGQGLRLIYYSQIVNDFQKGDIAEGYSVSREKKESFPLTVTSAQKNPTAFYLCASQSRGPPRNEQFFGPGTRLTVL.

CDR3 bases: TGTGCCAGCAGCTTAGGGACACAAGAGACCCAGTACTTC. Protein: CASSLGTQETQYF. The J gene is TRBJ2-5, the V gene TRBV7-7, with D perhaps matching TRBD1 (5 bases). V shed 1 base and J shed 2 bases, with 5 bases lying between them. This CDR3 is 13 amino acids long. From germline, CDR1 is SSHAT and CDR2 FNYEAQ (reference sequence).

This chain connects TRBV4-3 to TRBJ2-3; D not resolved. CDR3 length: 14 amino acids. V was trimmed by 1 base and J by 6 bases, leaving 11 bases between them. CDR1 and CDR2 (germline): LGHNA, YSLEER. CDR3 sequence reads: CASSQGTARDTQYF. DNA of the CDR3: TGCGCCAGCAGCCAAGGTACGGCGCGTGATACGCAGTATTTT.

The genes are TRBV27 and TRBJ2-5, with 10 positions matching TRBD2. The CDR3 is 17 amino acids. Losses at the gene ends were 5 bases for V and 3 bases for J; bases not matched to a gene: 12. CDR1 is MNHEY, CDR2 SMNVEV, per germline (reference sequence). CDR3 DNA sequence: TGTGCCAGCAGTGTTCTAGCGGGAGTGGGCAAAAAAGAGACCCAGTACTTC. Protein: CASSVLAGVGKKETQYF.

The J gene is TRBJ2-7, the V gene TRBV5-4; D may be TRBD2 (6 bases). The V end was cut by 4 bases, the J end by 4 bases, with 21 bases between. The CDR3 runs to 16 residues. Germline V gives CDR1 SGHNT, CDR2 YYREEE (reference sequence). The CDR3 sequence is CASSLVGGGSPYEQYF. The CDR3, as DNA: TGTGCCAGCAGCCTGGTGGGGGGAGGCTCCCCTTACGAGCAGTACTTC. Using reference TRBV5-4 and TRBJ2-7 for the parts outside the CDR3, the full variable domain is ETGVTQSPTHLIKTRGQQVTLRCSSQSGHNTVSWYQQALGQGPQFIFQYYREEENGRGNFPPRFSGLQFPNYSSELNVNALELDDSALYLCASSLVGGGSPYEQYFGPGTRLTVT.

The genes are TRBV3-1 (or the pseudogene TRBV3-2) and TRBJ1-2; a weak D match, TRBD1 (5 bases). The CDR3 spans 15 residues. CDR1 is LGHDT and CDR2 is YNNKEL in the germline V gene (reference sequence). V lost 1 base to trimming and J lost 4 bases, with 13 bases between them. This CDR3 reads CASSQGEGRAYGYTF. The CDR3 nucleotides read TGTGCCAGCAGCCAAGGGGAGGGCAGGGCCTATGGCTACACCTTC.

This chain uses TRBV28 with TRBJ2-5; 7 bases align to TRBD1. CDR3 length: 16 amino acids. The V segment lost 5 bases and the J segment 2 bases; nucleotides outside the gene matches: 11. Germline-derived CDR1 and CDR2 are MDHEN and SYDVKM. The CDR3, as DNA: TGTGCCAGCAGTCCCCGGACAGGACCGGGGCAAGAGACCCAGTACTTC. Translating gives CASSPRTGPGQETQYF.

V gene TRBV19 combines with J gene TRBJ1-1, with a weak D call TRBD1 (5 bases). V lost 7 bases to trimming and J lost 7 bases, with 28 bases between them. This CDR3 spans 17 amino acids. Germline V CDR1 and CDR2: LNHDA, SQIVND (reference sequence). The CDR3 nucleotides read TGTGCCAGTAATAGTGGGCAGGGACCTCGGGGACGGGATGAAGCTTTCTTT. Encoded protein: CASNSGQGPRGRDEAFF.

In this sample, this clone turned up a few times. The chain carries TRBV6-5 and TRBJ2-3, with 8 bases that match TRBD1. Germline values: CDR1 MNHEY, CDR2 SVGAGI. V dropped 6 bases and J dropped 1; count of bases not matched to a gene: 3. This CDR3 spans 14 amino acids. CDR3 sequence (DNA): TGTGCCAGCAGGGACAGGGAGGGCACAGATACGCAGTATTTT. It specifies CASRDREGTDTQYF.

This chain joins TRBV7-8 and TRBJ2-1; D possibly corresponds to TRBD2 (5 bases). This CDR3 has 12 residues. Trimming stripped 5 bases from V and 9 bases from J, with 11 bases between. Germline-derived CDR1 and CDR2 are SGHVS and FQNEAQ. This CDR3 is CASSPSGGEQFF. The CDR3, as DNA: TGTGCCAGCAGCCCCTCCGGAGGTGAGCAGTTCTTC.

The V and J genes are TRBV19 and TRBJ1-5, with D tentatively TRBD1 (5 bases). CDR1 is LNHDA, CDR2 SQIVND, per germline (reference sequence). The length of the CDR3 is 15 residues. V lost 8 bases to trimming and J lost 4 bases, with 18 bases between them. The CDR3 sequence is CASGGDWGLNQPQHF. DNA of the CDR3: TGTGCCAGTGGGGGGGATTGGGGCCTGAATCAGCCCCAGCATTTT.

V usage is TRBV7-2 and J usage is TRBJ2-4; D unresolved. V was pared by 0 bases and J by 3 bases, with 9 bases between. The V gene's germline CDR1 is SGHTA and CDR2 FQGNSA. This CDR3 has 15 residues. CDR3 protein: CASSLASRSKNIQYF. The CDR3 coding sequence is TGTGCCAGCAGCTTAGCGAGCAGGAGCAAAAACATTCAGTACTTC.

This clone was detected only once. The rearrangement links TRBV28 to TRBJ1-1; D gene ambiguous. The CDR3 sequence is 12 residues long. Germline loops: CDR1 MDHEN, CDR2 SYDVKM. CDR3 in DNA: TGTTCTTCGCTTACCCCCAGTTCAGAAGCTTTCTTT. It codes for CSSLTPSSEAFF.

This clone was observed at least ten times. The gene calls are TRBV10-1 and TRBJ2-7, with TRBD1 matching over 9 bases. Germline V gene lookup returns CDR1 WNHNN and CDR2 SYGVQD (reference sequence). The CDR3 is 12 amino acids. The ends lost 11 bases at V and 5 bases at J; junction bases unmatched: 7. The CDR3 DNA follows: TGCGCCGGGGAGGACAGGGGCCACGAGCAGTACTTC. It translates to CAGEDRGHEQYF.

The chain employs TRBV30 and TRBJ2-2; 14 bases match TRBD2. This CDR3 contains 14 residues. The germline CDR1 and CDR2 sequences are GTSNPN and SVGIG (reference sequence). V was pared by 5 bases and J by 4 bases, with 0 bases of the junction left unmatched. The CDR3 DNA sequence: TGTGCCTGGGGACTAGCGGGAGGCACCGGGGAGCTGTTTTTT. Protein sequence: CAWGLAGGTGELFF.

This clone showed up just once. The chain employs TRBV14 and TRBJ2-1, with TRBD2 matching over 7 bases. The V gene end was trimmed by 4 bases and the J gene end by 4 bases; junction bases not matched to a gene: 13. The CDR3 extends over 17 amino acids. In germline, CDR1 is SGHDN, CDR2 FVKESK. CDR3 region: CASSPGRGLAVYNEQFF. CDR3 in DNA: TGTGCCAGCAGCCCGGGCCGAGGGCTAGCGGTGTACAATGAGCAGTTCTTC.

The rearrangement joins TRBV9 to TRBJ1-2; 9 bases align to TRBD1. The CDR3 contains 15 residues. V was clipped by 4 bases and J by 8 bases; unmatched bases: 12. Germline lookup yields CDR1 SGDLS and CDR2 YYNGEE. The CDR3 sequence: CASSPGRWTGEGYTF. CDR3 coding DNA: TGTGCCAGCAGCCCAGGTAGGTGGACAGGGGAAGGCTACACCTTC. Full variable domain (missing parts from reference TRBV9 and TRBJ1-2): DSGVTQTPKHLITATGQRVTLRCSPRSGDLSVYWYQQSLDQGLQFLIQYYNGEERAKGNILERFSAQQFPDLHSELNLSSLELGDSALYFCASSPGRWTGEGYTFGSGTRLTVV.

This chain uses TRBV29-1 with TRBJ1-3; 8 positions match TRBD1. Germline V gene sequence: CDR1 SQVTM, CDR2 ANQGSEA. The CDR3 spans 14 residues. With V trimmed by 7 bases and J by 0 bases, 5 bases remained unmatched. The DNA of the CDR3 is TGCAGCGGTGCAACAGGGGGCTCTGGAAACACCATATATTTT. It specifies CSGATGGSGNTIYF.

The CDR3 nucleotides are TGTGCCAGCAGCAATCGTAGCAGGGAAACTTCTGGGGCCAACGTCCTGACTTTC. It specifies CASSNRSRETSGANVLTF. The V and J genes are TRBV21-1 and TRBJ2-6; TRBD1 is taken as the D call from the table, unchecked against the DNA. TRBV21-1 is listed as a pseudogene. The CDR3 has 18 residues.

The chain has TRBV4-1 and TRBJ2-1; TRBD2 matches at 9 bases. Germline V gives CDR1 MGHRA, CDR2 YSYEKL. The CDR3 spans 16 residues. Trimming removed 2 bases from V and 8 bases from J; junction bases left unmatched: 10. This chain's CDR3 is CASSQLFQREVDEQFF. CDR3 coding DNA: TGCGCCAGCAGCCAACTATTCCAGCGGGAGGTCGATGAGCAGTTCTTC.

The rearrangement uses TRBV6-5 and TRBJ1-5; D is undetermined. This CDR3 region has 12 residues. Germline V lookup: CDR1 MNHEY, CDR2 SVGAGI. Trimming took off 7 bases at V and 1 base at J, with 5 bases between the two ends. In DNA form, the CDR3 reads TGTGCCAGCACGGGCAGCAATCAGCCCCAGCATTTT. Residues: CASTGSNQPQHF.